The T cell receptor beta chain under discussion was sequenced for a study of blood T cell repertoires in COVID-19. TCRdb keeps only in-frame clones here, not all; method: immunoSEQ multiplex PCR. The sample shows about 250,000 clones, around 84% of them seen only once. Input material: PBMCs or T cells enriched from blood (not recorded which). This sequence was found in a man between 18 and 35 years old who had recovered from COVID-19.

The CDR3 DNA sequence: TGTGCCAGCAACCAACCCAGGGGCGCGATCTATGGCTACACCTTC. Protein sequence: CASNQPRGAIYGYTF. V usage is TRBV7-9 and J usage is TRBJ1-2, with D possibly matching TRBD1 (6 bases). Germline values: CDR1 SEHNR, CDR2 FQNEAQ (reference sequence). The CDR3 consists of 15 residues. V lost 7 bases, J lost 4 bases, and 19 bases lay in between. Together with reference TRBV7-9 and TRBJ1-2, the CDR3 gives the full variable domain: DTGVSQNPRHKITKRGQNVTFRCDPISEHNRLYWYRQTLGQGPEFLTYFQNEAQLEKSRLLSDRFSAERPKGSFSTLEIQRTEQGDSAMYLCASNQPRGAIYGYTFGSGTRLTVV.